The rows below give T cell receptor beta chains drawn from one sample of a study of T cells after yellow fever vaccination. One entry per CDR3 protein results from TCRdb running MiXCR on the 5' RACE reads. The sample consists of about 220,000 distinct CDR3 sequences, 6% to 8% of them appearing once. Sequenced here: CD4+ T cells sorted from PBMCs, sampled on the day of the yellow fever booster vaccination. These receptors were obtained from a man between 25 and 39 years old who received the YFV17D yellow fever vaccine. The CDR3 runs from the conserved cysteine through the conserved F or W. D genes are given only for firm matches. The size field is filled for only some rows; it gives once, few, many or a size class.

j_call d_call v_call clone_size cdr3_aa cdr3_nt
TRBJ2-3 - TRBV7-9 many CASLVGDTQYF TGTGCCAGCTTAGTTGGGGATACGCAGTATTTT
TRBJ1-1 TRBD1 TRBV5-1 - CASSSEPTGGSKAFF TGCGCCAGCAGCAGCGAACCTACAGGGGGCTCGAAGGCTTTCTTT
TRBJ2-3 TRBD1 TRBV9 few CASSVATPGTGDTQYF TGTGCCAGCAGCGTAGCTACCCCTGGGACAGGGGATACGCAGTATTTT
TRBJ2-3 - TRBV29-1 - CSVVHGTDTQYF TGCAGCGTTGTCCACGGGACAGATACGCAGTATTTT
TRBJ2-7 - TRBV7-2 few CASSFRPTSYEQYF TGTGCCAGCAGCTTCAGGCCGACTTCCTACGAGCAGTACTTC
TRBJ1-5 TRBD1 TRBV20-1 many CSASTQGGSNQPQHF TGCAGTGCTAGCACACAGGGGGGAAGCAATCAGCCCCAGCATTTT
TRBJ2-7 - TRBV7-2 - CASSPRLGQGGEQYF TGTGCCAGCAGCCCCCGGCTGGGGCAGGGGGGAGAGCAGTACTTC
TRBJ1-3 - TRBV7-2 few CASSLDVGARGNTIYF TGTGCCAGCAGCTTAGATGTCGGGGCGCGCGGAAACACCATATATTTT
TRBJ1-4 - TRBV6-2/TRBV6-3 - CASRRTVGETEKLFF TGTGCCAGCAGAAGGACGGTTGGGGAAACGGAAAAACTGTTTTTT
TRBJ2-2 - TRBV20-1 - CSASHDTFTGELFF TGCAGTGCTAGTCACGACACGTTCACCGGGGAGCTGTTTTTT
TRBJ1-1 - TRBV7-9 - CASSLYVGGPDTEAFF TGTGCCAGCAGCTTATACGTCGGGGGTCCGGACACTGAAGCTTTCTTT
TRBJ2-5 TRBD1 TRBV2 - CASTTGQGAQETQYF TGTGCCAGCACCACGGGACAGGGGGCCCAAGAGACCCAGTACTTC
TRBJ2-7 TRBD2 TRBV6-1 few CASSSTGSGVSSYEQYF TGTGCCAGCAGCTCGACAGGTAGCGGGGTGTCCTCCTACGAGCAGTACTTC
TRBJ2-7 - TRBV6-5 few CASSYPDRSLYF TGTGCCAGCAGTTACCCCGACAGGAGTCTGTACTTC
TRBJ2-7 - TRBV20-1 - CSARSDRGQYF TGCAGTGCTAGATCAGACAGAGGGCAGTACTTC
TRBJ2-1 TRBD1 TRBV24-1 - CATTGTDLNNEQFF TGTGCCACCACCGGGACAGACCTAAACAATGAGCAGTTCTTC
TRBJ2-1 - TRBV20-1 - CSARVGVGYEQFF TGCAGTGCTAGAGTGGGGGTTGGCTATGAGCAGTTCTTC
TRBJ1-4 TRBD1 TRBV5-1 many CASSTGQGGEKLFF TGCGCCAGCAGCACCGGACAGGGTGGGGAAAAACTGTTTTTT
TRBJ2-2 - TRBV29-1 few CSGGRTGELFF TGCAGCGGGGGGCGTACCGGGGAGCTGTTTTTT
TRBJ2-7 TRBD2 TRBV29-1 many CSVRTSGRSSYEQYF TGCAGCGTTCGGACTAGCGGGAGGTCATCCTACGAGCAGTACTTC
TRBJ2-1 - TRBV28 many CASRDSPNEQFF TGTGCCAGCAGAGATAGCCCCAATGAGCAGTTCTTC
TRBJ2-7 TRBD1 TRBV19 - CASSLKGQINYEQYF TGTGCCAGTAGTCTCAAGGGACAGATAAACTACGAGCAGTACTTC
TRBJ2-1 - TRBV9 - CASSVGGSIHEQFF TGTGCCAGCAGCGTAGGGGGTAGTATCCATGAGCAGTTCTTC
TRBJ2-6 TRBD2 TRBV5-1 - CASSSLGTSDTLAYSGANVLTF TGCGCCAGCAGCTCTCTCGGGACTAGCGACACACTCGCCTACTCTGGGGCCAACGTCCTGACTTTC
TRBJ1-5 - TRBV7-9 many CASSLGVEQPQHF TGTGCCAGCAGCTTAGGGGTCGAGCAGCCCCAGCATTTT
TRBJ1-2 - TRBV6-5 few CASSYRATNYGYTF TGTGCCAGCAGTTACAGGGCAACTAACTATGGCTACACCTTC
TRBJ1-3 - TRBV7-8 - CASSLDSGGNTIYF TGTGCCAGCAGCTTAGACAGCGGTGGAAACACCATATATTTT
TRBJ2-3 - TRBV29-1 many CSVYGRGTDTQYF TGCAGCGTCTACGGGCGAGGTACGGATACGCAGTATTTT
TRBJ1-4 - TRBV7-6 - CASSLAGAGEREKLFF TGTGCCAGCAGCTTAGCAGGGGCCGGAGAGCGCGAAAAACTGTTTTTT
TRBJ2-1 - TRBV11-2 few CASSSITLGEAKNYNEQFF TGTGCCAGCAGCTCTATAACCCTTGGAGAAGCCAAGAATTACAATGAGCAGTTCTTC
TRBJ2-5 TRBD2 TRBV9 - CASSVVQGGHETQYF TGTGCCAGCAGCGTAGTCCAGGGAGGGCATGAGACCCAGTACTTC
TRBJ2-7 TRBD1 TRBV3-1 many CASTLGQGPYEQYF TGTGCCAGCACCCTTGGACAGGGCCCCTACGAGCAGTACTTC
TRBJ1-2 - TRBV30 - CAWGRLYGYTF TGTGCCTGGGGTCGCCTCTATGGCTACACCTTC
TRBJ2-1 - TRBV9 many CASSVDASRVPEQFF TGTGCCAGCAGCGTAGACGCCTCCCGGGTTCCTGAGCAGTTCTTC
TRBJ2-5 - TRBV6-5 - CASSYERRNQETQYF TGTGCCAGCAGTTACGAACGGAGAAACCAAGAGACCCAGTACTTC